Below, 22 T cell receptor beta chains from the same sample are listed, as sequenced in a study of control samples from healthy donors and cancer patients. This table comes from immunoSEQ multiplex PCR, and its TCRdb copy is limited to in-frame clones, with some not included. This table has around 150,000 clones, nearly 96% appearing once. Source material: blood. Every receptor here comes from a woman aged 30 to 39 in good health.

The chain joins TRBV7-2 to TRBJ1-6; D ambiguous. CDR3 length: 17 residues. The germline gives CDR1 SGHTA, CDR2 FQGNSA. Deletions cut 1 base from V and 7 bases from J, with 17 bases between. CDR3 nucleotide sequence: TGTGCCAGCAGCTTAGGTTTCCAGACCGCGCTGAATTCACCCCTCCACTTT. Translated: CASSLGFQTALNSPLHF. Variable domain in full (rest from reference TRBV7-2 and TRBJ1-6): GAGVSQSPSNKVTEKGKDVELRCDPISGHTALYWYRQSLGQGLEFLIYFQGNSAPDKSGLPSDRFSAERTGGSVSTLTIQRTQQEDSAVYLCASSLGFQTALNSPLHFGNGTRLTVT.

V is TRBV12-3 or TRBV12-4 and J is TRBJ2-1, with 8 nucleotides matching TRBD2. This CDR3 is built from 13 residues. After removal of 7 bases from V and 6 bases from J, the junction contained 5 bases not matched to a gene. The CDR3 DNA reads TGTGCCAGCAATCCGGGAGGGGGCAATGAGCAGTTCTTC. Amino acids: CASNPGGGNEQFF.

The J gene is TRBJ1-2, the V gene TRBV6-5; D gene unclear. This CDR3 has 13 residues. The V end was cut by 2 bases, the J end by 1 base, with 5 bases between. Germline assignment: CDR1 MNHEY and CDR2 SVGAGI. This CDR3 reads CASSYLGNYGYTF. Here the CDR3 DNA reads TGTGCCAGCAGTTACCTGGGTAACTATGGCTACACCTTC.

The V and J genes are TRBV24-1 and TRBJ2-1; D is unresolved. V lost 3 bases and J lost 3, with 14 bases in between. CDR1 and CDR2 (germline): KGHDR, SFDVKD. CDR3 length equals 16 residues. The CDR3 here is CATSDPKTRFYNEQFF. In DNA form, the CDR3 reads TGTGCCACCAGTGATCCGAAGACTCGGTTCTACAATGAGCAGTTCTTC.

The chain uses TRBV5-1 and TRBJ2-1; unclear D gene. The V end was cut by 0 bases, the J end by 1 base, with 11 bases between. In germline, CDR1 is SGHRS, CDR2 YFSETQ. The CDR3 consists of 16 residues. The CDR3 spells CASSLEGSMSYNEQFF. CDR3 bases: TGCGCCAGCAGCTTGGAAGGGTCGATGTCCTACAATGAGCAGTTCTTC.

The rearrangement links TRBV19 to TRBJ1-1, with 9 bases matching TRBD1. Germline CDR1 LNHDA, CDR2 SQIVND (reference sequence). Trimming at V came to 4 bases and at J to 7 bases, leaving 7 bases not matched to a gene. The CDR3 is 14 residues long. The CDR3 region has the DNA TGTGCCAGTAGTACTCGGACAGGGGAGGATGAAGCTTTCTTT. Protein sequence: CASSTRTGEDEAFF.

The chain uses TRBV28 and TRBJ1-3; 8 bases are shared with TRBD1. The V gene's germline CDR1 is MDHEN and CDR2 SYDVKM. V trimming: 3 bases; J trimming: 2 bases; junction bases outside the gene matches: 6. CDR3 length: 16 residues. CDR3 bases: TGTGCCAGCAGTTTTTTAACGGACAGGGCTGGAAACACCATATATTTT. Translation: CASSFLTDRAGNTIYF.

The chain couples TRBV27 to TRBJ1-1; a weak D match, TRBD1 (6 bases). Germline V gene data show CDR1 as MNHEY and CDR2 as SMNVEV (reference sequence). Trimming pared 2 bases from V and 1 base from J, leaving 14 bases between. The CDR3 is made up of 16 amino acids. CDR3 DNA sequence: TGTGCCAGCAGTTTAAGGGGGAGGGAGAGGAACACTGAAGCTTTCTTT. Amino acids: CASSLRGRERNTEAFF.

The chain combines TRBV2 with TRBJ2-4, with D tentatively TRBD2 (5 bases). Germline CDR1 and CDR2: SNHLY and FYNNEI. Between the trimmed V and J ends, which lost 5 bases and 8 bases, there was a span of 13 bases. This CDR3 spans 13 amino acids. This CDR3 is CASSSDDGDIQYF. CDR3 DNA: TGTGCCAGCAGTTCCGATGACGGGGACATTCAGTACTTC.

This rearrangement joins TRBV28 to TRBJ2-7; the D gene is possibly TRBD1 (6 bases). V was pared by 1 base and J by 6 bases, with 10 bases between. This CDR3 contains 13 residues. Germline loops: CDR1 MDHEN, CDR2 SYDVKM. CDR3 residues: CASSLSGAIEQYF. The CDR3 DNA follows: TGTGCCAGCAGTTTATCAGGGGCGATCGAGCAGTACTTC.

The chain joins TRBV28 to TRBJ2-1; TRBD2 matches at 8 bases. V dropped 10 bases and J dropped 7; count of bases not matched to a gene: 6. The CDR3 is made up of 12 amino acids. Germline V gene sequence: CDR1 MDHEN, CDR2 SYDVKM. Here the CDR3 reads CATLADNNEQFF. In nucleotides, the CDR3 is TGTGCCACACTAGCGGATAATAATGAGCAGTTCTTC.

The rearrangement joins TRBV5-8 to TRBJ1-5; D not certain. The V end lost 4 bases, the J end lost 7 bases, and 15 bases lay between the germline ends. Germline V lookup: CDR1 SGHTS, CDR2 YDEGEE. There are 14 residues in the CDR3. This CDR3 reads CASSQRRGTQPQHF. The CDR3 nucleotides are TGTGCCAGCAGCCAGCGTCGGGGAACCCAGCCCCAGCATTTT.

The chain has TRBV28 and TRBJ1-2; 10 positions match TRBD1. This CDR3 spans 15 amino acids. Germline V gene lookup returns CDR1 MDHEN and CDR2 SYDVKM. V was clipped by 5 bases and J by 4 bases; unmatched bases: 7. The CDR3 nucleotides are TGTGCCAGCAGTGATCGACAGGGGGCTATCTATGGCTACACCTTC. This sequence encodes CASSDRQGAIYGYTF.

The rearrangement links TRBV20-1 to TRBJ2-1; 7 nucleotides align to TRBD1. Germline-derived CDR1 and CDR2 are DFQATT and SNEGSKA (reference sequence). The junction had 3 bases not matched to a gene; V was cut back by 5 bases and J by 8 bases. CDR3 length equals 11 residues. CDR3 residues: CSASTGDEQFF. The CDR3 DNA sequence: TGCAGTGCTTCTACAGGGGATGAGCAGTTCTTC.

This chain connects TRBV7-9 to TRBJ2-5; 7 positions match TRBD1. CDR3 size: 13 residues. V lost 5 bases to trimming and J lost 5 bases; unmatched junction nucleotides: 5. Germline V CDR1 and CDR2: SEHNR, FQNEAQ (reference sequence). This chain's CDR3 is CASSARGSETQYF. CDR3 nucleotide sequence: TGTGCCAGCAGCGCCAGGGGGTCGGAGACCCAGTACTTC.

The chain joins TRBV9 to TRBJ2-2; 9 nucleotides match TRBD1. J lost 3 bases, V lost 3 bases, and 3 bases had no gene match. The CDR3 runs 15 residues. Germline assignment: CDR1 SGDLS and CDR2 YYNGEE. CDR3 amino acids: CASSEYRGHTGELFF. DNA of the CDR3: TGTGCCAGCAGCGAATACAGGGGGCACACCGGGGAGCTGTTTTTT.

Only one count was recorded for this clone. This sequence joins TRBV6-6 and TRBJ2-1; perhaps TRBD2 as D (5 bases). In germline, CDR1 is MNHNY, CDR2 SVGAGI (reference sequence). This CDR3 is built from 16 residues. Trimming removed 0 bases from V and 4 bases from J, with 13 bases in between. In nucleotides, the CDR3 is TGTGCCAGCAGTTACTCAAGGCGGGCAGATTACAATGAGCAGTTCTTC. Its translation is CASSYSRRADYNEQFF.

V gene TRBV11-2 combines with J gene TRBJ2-5, with 10 bases identical to TRBD1. This CDR3 region has 14 residues. The V gene's germline CDR1 is SGHAT and CDR2 FQNNGV. Unmatched junction bases numbered 14, after V lost 10 bases and J lost 9 bases. The CDR3 spells CATEDRGETGAQYF. DNA for the CDR3: TGTGCCACTGAGGACAGGGGGGAGACCGGGGCCCAGTACTTC.

CDR3 sequence (DNA): TGTGCCAGCAGCCTCACAGATACGCAGTATTTT. This codes for CASSLTDTQYF. V is TRBV25-1 and J is TRBJ2-3; no clear D. The CDR3 covers 11 residues. CDR1 and CDR2 from the germline V gene are MGHDK and SYGVNS. V lost 6 bases and J 2 bases, leaving 3 bases between the germline ends.

The chain has TRBV6-6 and TRBJ2-1; D may be TRBD2 (5 bases). Germline V gives CDR1 MNHNY, CDR2 SVGAGI (reference sequence). The CDR3 has 12 residues. V lost 2 bases, J lost 6 bases, and 5 bases lay in between. The CDR3 coding sequence is TGTGCCAGCAGTTACGGACTCAATGAGCAGTTCTTC. Protein: CASSYGLNEQFF.

This chain uses TRBV11-3 with TRBJ2-1, with 9 bases fitting TRBD2. The germline V gene encodes CDR1 SGHNT and CDR2 YENEEA. V was clipped by 3 bases and J by 6 bases; unmatched bases: 12. The length of the CDR3 is 17 residues. Here the CDR3 DNA reads TGTGCCAGCAGCTTCACCTTTAGCGGGAGCCGAGTCAATGAGCAGTTCTTC. Its protein product is CASSFTFSGSRVNEQFF.

The CDR3 DNA sequence: TGTGCCACCAGCGCTCTGACAGTCACAGATACGCAGTATTTT. This codes for CATSALTVTDTQYF. J is TRBJ2-3 and V is TRBV15; TRBD1 is a possible D gene (5 bases). Deletions cut 5 bases from V and 2 bases from J, with 11 bases between. The CDR3 consists of 14 residues. The germline gives CDR1 LNHNV, CDR2 YYDKDF (reference sequence).